The clone carrying this T cell receptor beta chain was seen a few times. This sample was included in a study of early T cells in non-severe SARS-CoV-2 infection. The CDR3 spans 15 residues. Trimming at V came to 2 bases and at J to 2 bases, leaving 4 bases not matched to a gene. Germline-derived CDR1 and CDR2 are SQVTM and ANQGSEA. TCRdb reprocessed the 5' RACE reads via MiXCR and lists one record per CDR3 protein. The sample has roughly 100,000 distinct CDR3 sequences, roughly 13% seen once; the top ten hold approximately 2.4%. V and J are TRBV29-1 and TRBJ2-3, with TRBD2 identical over 10 bases. This receptor was identified in an adult who was a healthcare worker with PCR-confirmed SARS-CoV-2 infection or an uninfected control (not recorded which). The sequencing sample was made of whole blood. Written as DNA, the CDR3 is TGCAGCGTTGAAACTCTAGCGGGGGCCACAGATACGCAGTATTTT. This gives the protein CSVETLAGATDTQYF.